A single sample is the source of the 18 T cell receptor beta chains below, sequenced in a study of T and B cells in COVID-19 patients. TRB was amplified from about 250-500 ng of blood genomic DNA. TRB rearrangements were amplified by multiplex PCR with BIOMED2 TRB-A/B primers. TCRdb redid the calling of the multiplex PCR reads with MiXCR, one entry per CDR3 protein. The sample lists 6,000 or so distinct CDR3 sequences; about 30% were seen once. Material: blood. The source of these receptors is a human donor with active COVID-19.

J is TRBJ1-2 and V is TRBV5-6; no clear D gene. This CDR3 region has 13 residues. In germline, CDR1 is SGHDT, CDR2 YYEEEE. Deletions cut 0 bases from V and 1 base from J, with 4 bases between. The CDR3 DNA sequence: TGTGCCAGCAGCTTGGGGAATAACTATGGCTACACCTTC. Residues: CASSLGNNYGYTF. Combining the CDR3 with reference TRBV5-6 and TRBJ1-2 gives the whole variable domain DAGVTQSPTHLIKTRGQQVTLRCSPKSGHDTVSWYQQALGQGPQFIFQYYEEEERQRGNFPDRFSGHQFPNYSSELNVNALLLGDSALYLCASSLGNNYGYTFGSGTRLTVV.

The gene calls are TRBV27 and TRBJ2-3; 7 bases are shared with TRBD2. This CDR3 is built from 14 residues. V was pared by 7 bases and J by 2 bases, with 6 bases of the junction left unmatched. The germline V gene encodes CDR1 MNHEY and CDR2 SMNVEV (reference sequence). CDR3 protein: CASKIAGDTDTQYF. The DNA of the CDR3 is TGTGCCAGCAAGATCGCGGGAGACACAGATACGCAGTATTTT.

The sample holds a few counts of this clonotype. This chain joins TRBV6-1 and TRBJ2-7, with TRBD2 identical over 9 bases. There are 15 residues in the CDR3. The V gene end was trimmed by 1 base and the J gene end by 4 bases; junction bases not matched to a gene: 5. Germline CDR1 MNHNS, CDR2 SASEGT. The CDR3 loop reads CASSEVSLAGYEQYF. The CDR3 DNA follows: TGTGCCAGCAGTGAAGTGTCTCTAGCGGGGTACGAGCAGTACTTC.

The sample holds a few counts of this clonotype. The chain carries TRBV20-1 and TRBJ2-7; 9 nucleotides agree with TRBD2. CDR1 DFQATT and CDR2 SNEGSKA come from the germline V gene (reference sequence). CDR3 size: 13 residues. The junction had 9 bases not matched to a gene; V was cut back by 6 bases and J by 6 bases. CDR3: CSAATGLASEQYF. The CDR3 DNA reads as TGCAGTGCCGCTACCGGACTAGCGTCCGAGCAGTACTTC.

The chain employs TRBV6-5 and TRBJ2-7, with TRBD2 matching over 9 bases. The CDR3 sequence is 14 residues long. Germline CDR1 and CDR2: MNHEY and SVGAGI. The J segment lost 9 bases and the V segment lost 5 bases, leaving 11 bases of the junction unmatched. The DNA for the CDR3 is TGTGCCAGCAGTGGTATGCTAGCGGGACGAGGGCAGTACTTC. The encoded protein is CASSGMLAGRGQYF.

This chain uses TRBV13 with TRBJ1-1; the D gene is possibly TRBD1 (5 bases). Germline CDR1 PRHDT, CDR2 FYEKMQ (reference sequence). The CDR3 spans 13 residues. The germline V and J ends were trimmed by 1 base and 10 bases, with 13 bases remaining between them. The chain's CDR3 is CASSLAGRAGAFF. Here the CDR3 DNA reads TGTGCCAGCAGCTTAGCGGGGCGGGCTGGAGCTTTCTTT.

In this sample, this clonotype turned up a few times. The chain combines TRBV5-6 with TRBJ2-7; 8 bases align to TRBD1. Germline V gives CDR1 SGHDT, CDR2 YYEEEE. The junction had 9 bases not matched to a gene; V was cut back by 4 bases and J by 3 bases. This CDR3 comprises 15 residues. The DNA of the CDR3 is TGTGCCAGCAGCCAACCAGGACAGGGTATCTACGAGCAGTACTTC. This sequence encodes CASSQPGQGIYEQYF.

The chain has TRBV5-1 and TRBJ2-7; 9 bases are a match to TRBD1. The CDR3 consists of 16 residues. V was clipped by 3 bases and J by 6 bases; unmatched bases: 13. CDR1 and CDR2 (germline): SGHRS, YFSETQ. The CDR3 here is CASSWPGTGTLGEQYF. The CDR3 nucleotides are TGCGCCAGCAGCTGGCCCGGGACAGGGACCCTTGGCGAGCAGTACTTC.

By frequency in the sample, this clonotype is medium-sized. This chain connects TRBV27 to TRBJ2-7, with D unresolved. Germline lookup yields CDR1 MNHEY and CDR2 SMNVEV (reference sequence). The ends were cut back, 6 bases at V and 4 bases at J, with 13 bases in the middle. The CDR3 is made up of 13 amino acids. The chain's CDR3 is CASRPADNYEQYF. CDR3 DNA sequence: TGTGCCAGCAGGCCCGCCGACAATTACGAGCAGTACTTC.

The chain couples TRBV4-2 to TRBJ2-7; 9 nucleotides align to TRBD2. This CDR3 spans 15 amino acids. Trimming removed 7 bases from V and 1 base from J; junction bases left unmatched: 8. Germline CDR1 and CDR2: LGHNA and YNFKEQ. CDR3 sequence: CASTLGAGGSYEQYF. The CDR3 nucleotides read TGTGCCAGCACCCTCGGGGCGGGAGGGTCCTACGAGCAGTACTTC.

This clonotype is medium-sized in the sample. The chain is built from TRBV6-5 and TRBJ2-2; possible D gene TRBD2, 5 bases. CDR3 length: 13 amino acids. Germline V gene lookup returns CDR1 MNHEY and CDR2 SVGAGI. V gave up 4 bases and J gave up 4 bases, with 7 bases separating them. CDR3 sequence (DNA): TGTGCCAGCAGTTCCGGGGTCACCGGGGAGCTGTTTTTT. Translating gives CASSSGVTGELFF.

The gene calls are TRBV6-1 and TRBJ2-3; D gene unclear. Germline CDR1 is MNHNS and CDR2 is SASEGT. The CDR3 covers 13 residues. The ends were cut back, 4 bases at V and 2 bases at J, with 7 bases in the middle. Written as DNA, the CDR3 is TGTGCCAGCAGTGGGCAGCTCACAGATACGCAGTATTTT. Its translation: CASSGQLTDTQYF.

This clonotype was observed a handful of times. This chain joins TRBV12-3 or TRBV12-4 and TRBJ1-2; tentatively, D is TRBD1 (5 bases). Deletions cut 5 bases from V and 4 bases from J, with 14 bases between. This CDR3 is built from 14 residues. CDR3 DNA sequence: TGTGCCAGCAGTCCCGCCCAGGGAGGCTATGGCTACACCTTC. It yields the protein CASSPAQGGYGYTF.

This clonotype was seen a few times. V usage is TRBV6-5 and J usage is TRBJ2-3; D gene unclear. The ends were cut back, 0 bases at V and 7 bases at J, with 8 bases in the middle. The CDR3 contains 13 residues. Germline CDR1 and CDR2: MNHEY and SVGAGI. The CDR3 DNA sequence: TGTGCCAGCAGTTACTCAGCCAGGAATACGCAGTATTTT. It translates to CASSYSARNTQYF.

This chain uses TRBV10-3 with TRBJ2-1; no firm D call. The CDR3 has 12 amino acids. Germline CDR1 is ENHRY and CDR2 is SYGVKD. Deletions cut 0 bases from V and 9 bases from J, with 6 bases between. The CDR3 region has the DNA TGTGCCATCAGTGAGTCGGCCGGTGAGCAGTTCTTC. Translation gives CAISESAGEQFF.

This chain uses TRBV27 with TRBJ1-2; 7 bases match TRBD1. Germline CDR1 and CDR2: MNHEY and SMNVEV (reference sequence). This CDR3 spans 13 amino acids. V lost 6 bases, J lost 3 bases, and 4 bases stayed unmatched. CDR3 region: CASSRTGDYGYTF. CDR3 nucleotide sequence: TGTGCCAGCAGCAGGACAGGCGACTATGGCTACACCTTC.

This clonotype was seen more than once but under ten times. V gene TRBV12-3 or TRBV12-4 combines with J gene TRBJ1-5, with 9 positions matching TRBD1. J was trimmed by 1 base and V by 5 bases; bases with no gene match: 3. This CDR3 region has 15 residues. The CDR3 is CASSLQGASNQPQHF. Written as DNA, the CDR3 is TGTGCCAGCAGTCTACAGGGGGCCAGCAATCAGCCCCAGCATTTT.

This clonotype is medium-sized by share. The V gene is TRBV5-6, the J gene TRBJ2-5, with 7 bases aligning to TRBD2. CDR1 SGHDT and CDR2 YYEEEE come from the germline V gene. The CDR3 has 14 residues. V shed 6 bases and J 5 bases; nucleotides not matched to a gene: 10. DNA for the CDR3: TGTGCCAGCACCCCTGCGGGAGTAGGGGAGACCCAGTACTTC. Translated: CASTPAGVGETQYF.